This T cell receptor (beta chain) originates from a study of blood T cell repertoires in COVID-19. Looked up from germline, CDR1 is LNHDA and CDR2 is SQIVND (reference sequence). This CDR3 comprises 14 residues. The V end was cut by 0 bases, the J end by 7 bases, with 12 bases between. Assay: immunoSEQ multiplex PCR; the TCRdb copy retains only in-frame clones and omits some. This sample carries about 190,000 clones, 82% of them seen once, and the ten largest clones take less than 9.5%. This receptor was identified in a woman in her fifties or sixties with COVID-19, enrolled during active disease. Sequenced sample: peripheral blood. The J gene is TRBJ1-1, the V gene TRBV19; D is ambiguous. The CDR3 nucleotides read TGTGCCAGTAGTATAGATAGTGGAGGGCGTGAAGCTTTCTTT. It codes for CASSIDSGGREAFF.